A single sample is the source of the 20 T cell receptor beta chains below, sequenced in a study of blood T cell repertoires in COVID-19. Libraries were prepared by immunoSEQ multiplex PCR; TCRdb keeps only in-frame clonotypes and omits some of them. The data show 200,000 to 300,000 clones, 80% to 85% seen once. The specimen sequenced was peripheral blood. The receptors shown here come from a man in his sixties with acute or convalescent COVID-19.

The chain uses TRBV11-3 and TRBJ1-1; a weak D match, TRBD1 (5 bases). Trimming left V 2 bases short and J 4 bases short, with 11 bases between. The CDR3 is 14 residues long. CDR1 is SGHNT and CDR2 is YENEEA in the germline V gene. CDR3 residues: CASSLSQGSTEAFF. CDR3 nucleotide sequence: TGTGCCAGCAGCTTATCCCAGGGAAGCACTGAAGCTTTCTTT.

The chain employs TRBV4-3 and TRBJ2-1, with 8 bases fitting TRBD1. With 4 bases clipped from V and 11 bases from J, the junction kept 10 bases outside the gene matches. Germline CDR1 and CDR2: LGHNA and YSLEER. This CDR3 region has 14 residues. CDR3 nucleotide sequence: TGCGCCAGCAGCCCCACTGACAGGGGCGGGAAGCAGTTCTTC. It translates to CASSPTDRGGKQFF.

The genes are TRBV6-5 and TRBJ1-1, with unresolved D. CDR3 length: 14 amino acids. The V gene's germline CDR1 is MNHEY and CDR2 SVGAGI. V was cut by 5 bases and J by 3 bases, with 13 bases left in between. The CDR3 sequence: CASSPNQVYTEAFF. The CDR3 nucleotides read TGTGCCAGCAGTCCAAACCAGGTATACACTGAAGCTTTCTTT.

The rearrangement uses TRBV27 and TRBJ2-5; 9 nucleotides line up with TRBD1. V shed 4 bases, J shed 2 bases, and the junction held 2 bases outside the gene matches. There are 14 residues in the CDR3. In germline, CDR1 is MNHEY, CDR2 SMNVEV (reference sequence). CDR3 in DNA: TGTGCCAGCAGTTCAGGACAGGGGCAAGAGACCCAGTACTTC. It encodes CASSSGQGQETQYF.

The rearrangement joins TRBV27 to TRBJ1-5, with D unclear. With 6 bases removed from V and 5 bases from J, the gap between germline ends came to 14 bases. The germline V gene has CDR1 MNHEY and CDR2 SMNVEV (reference sequence). CDR3 length: 14 residues. The CDR3 loop reads CASSSPPLYQPQHF. The CDR3 DNA is TGTGCCAGCAGCTCCCCCCCTTTGTATCAGCCCCAGCATTTT.

The chain employs TRBV29-1 and TRBJ2-3; 10 positions agree with TRBD1. The germline CDR1 and CDR2 sequences are SQVTM and ANQGSEA. The J segment lost 1 base and the V segment lost 6 bases, leaving 1 base of the junction unmatched. The CDR3 is made up of 13 amino acids. The CDR3 bases are TGCAGCGTGGACAGGGGGGGCACAGATACGCAGTATTTT. Protein sequence: CSVDRGGTDTQYF.

This clone was seen a single time. The chain links TRBV7-8 to TRBJ1-1; D is possibly TRBD1 (5 bases). Germline CDR1 and CDR2: SGHVS and FQNEAQ. The CDR3 spans 17 residues. V was cut by 5 bases and J by 3 bases, with 22 bases left in between. The CDR3 DNA sequence: TGTGCCAGCAGCCTAAGGGTTTCAGGGAACCGGGACACTGAAGCTTTCTTT. It is translated as CASSLRVSGNRDTEAFF.

In nucleotides, the CDR3 is TGTGCCAGCAGTTCACATGACAGACCCTACGAGCAGTACTTC. Amino acid sequence: CASSSHDRPYEQYF. This rearrangement joins TRBV28 to TRBJ2-7; tentative D call: TRBD1 (5 bases). V was cut by 4 bases and J by 2 bases, with 12 bases left in between. CDR3 length: 14 amino acids. Germline values: CDR1 MDHEN, CDR2 SYDVKM.

As DNA, the CDR3 is TGTGCCAGCAGCTTGGTCGGTGGCAATCAGCCCCAGCATTTT. Protein sequence: CASSLVGGNQPQHF. This rearrangement joins TRBV7-2 to TRBJ1-5; D is unresolved. V was trimmed by 3 bases and J by 2 bases, leaving 8 bases between them. The length of the CDR3 is 14 residues. The V gene's germline CDR1 is SGHTA and CDR2 FQGNSA. The full variable domain, rest sourced from reference TRBV7-2 and TRBJ1-5, is GAGVSQSPSNKVTEKGKDVELRCDPISGHTALYWYRQSLGQGLEFLIYFQGNSAPDKSGLPSDRFSAERTGGSVSTLTIQRTQQEDSAVYLCASSLVGGNQPQHFGDGTRLSIL.

Here the CDR3 reads CASSPGQLNSPLHF. The DNA of the CDR3 is TGTGCCAGCAGCCCCGGACAGCTTAATTCACCCCTCCACTTT. The gene calls are TRBV7-2 and TRBJ1-6; D perhaps matches TRBD1 (6 bases). V dropped 5 bases and J dropped 6 bases, with 11 bases sitting between them. Germline loops: CDR1 SGHTA, CDR2 FQGNSA. The CDR3 spans 14 residues.

The J gene is TRBJ2-7, the V gene TRBV6-5; 12 nucleotides agree with TRBD2. The CDR3 runs to 14 residues. Per germline, CDR1 MNHEY and CDR2 SVGAGI. V lost 7 bases, J lost 3 bases, and 4 bases stayed unmatched. The CDR3 bases are TGTGCCAGCACCCCGGGACTAGCGGGCTACGAGCAGTACTTC. The encoded protein is CASTPGLAGYEQYF.

This chain connects TRBV2 to TRBJ2-5; possible D gene TRBD2, 6 bases. Germline V gives CDR1 SNHLY, CDR2 FYNNEI. This CDR3 has 13 residues. Between the trimmed V and J ends, which lost 3 bases and 7 bases, there was a span of 12 bases. In DNA form, the CDR3 reads TGTGCCAGCAGTGAGAGGGGCGGGGTGACCCAGTACTTC. Its translation: CASSERGGVTQYF.

The chain carries TRBV6-5 and TRBJ1-2, with 10 bases fitting TRBD1. The CDR3 is made up of 15 amino acids. Looked up from germline, CDR1 is MNHEY and CDR2 is SVGAGI. Losses at the gene ends were 4 bases for V and 7 bases for J; bases not matched to a gene: 9. This CDR3 reads CASSFKRQGAGGYTF. Here the CDR3 DNA reads TGTGCCAGCAGTTTCAAGCGACAGGGGGCAGGTGGCTACACCTTC.

The table lists this clone with a count of one. J is TRBJ2-4 and V is TRBV2; perhaps TRBD2 as D (5 bases). CDR1 is SNHLY, CDR2 FYNNEI, per germline. CDR3 length: 15 residues. Trimming cost V 4 bases and J 12 bases, with 22 bases left between them. CDR3 amino acids: CASSVRDFGSLGQYF. The CDR3 bases are TGTGCCAGCAGTGTCCGGGATTTTGGGTCTTTGGGTCAGTACTTC.

This rearrangement joins TRBV28 to TRBJ2-7; weak D call: TRBD1 (8 bases). Trimming left V 6 bases short and J 0 bases short, with 18 bases between. The CDR3 is 16 residues long. Germline values: CDR1 MDHEN, CDR2 SYDVKM. CDR3 loop: CASRRGPGQDSYEQYF. CDR3 DNA sequence: TGTGCCAGCAGGCGGGGGCCGGGACAGGACTCCTACGAGCAGTACTTC.

On this clone: In the same sample, other DNA sequences code for this CDR3. The CDR3 loop reads CASSRTSGRAGELFF. CDR3 sequence (DNA): TGTGCCAGCAGTCGGACTAGCGGGAGGGCCGGGGAGCTGTTTTTT. The chain joins TRBV6-2 or TRBV6-3 to TRBJ2-2; TRBD2 matches 15 bases. Trimming cost V 5 bases and J 6 bases; bases outside gene matches: 1. This CDR3 is 15 amino acids long. Germline assignment: CDR1 MNHEY and CDR2 SVGEGT.

The rearrangement joins TRBV2 to TRBJ2-2, with TRBD1 identical over 9 bases. V lost 6 bases, J lost 6 bases, and 8 bases stayed unmatched. Germline V gives CDR1 SNHLY, CDR2 FYNNEI. This CDR3 spans 15 amino acids. The CDR3 nucleotides read TGTGCCAGCAGGGCTAGGACAGGGGAGCCCGGGGAGCTGTTTTTT. This codes for CASRARTGEPGELFF.

This clone was observed a single time. As DNA, the CDR3 is TGTGCCACCAGCGAGCCAGGGGACAGGAATGAGCAGTTCTTC. It codes for CATSEPGDRNEQFF. The chain uses TRBV15 and TRBJ2-1; 8 bases fit TRBD1. The V and J ends lost 5 bases and 7 bases, in that order; junction bases with no gene match: 7. CDR3 size: 14 residues. Germline assignment: CDR1 LNHNV and CDR2 YYDKDF (reference sequence).

The gene calls are TRBV2 and TRBJ1-2, with 9 bases identical to TRBD1. The CDR3 extends over 14 amino acids. V lost 5 bases and J lost 3; bases outside the gene matches: 4. Germline CDR1 SNHLY, CDR2 FYNNEI. The CDR3 sequence is CASSRTGAYYGYTF. The CDR3 bases are TGTGCCAGCAGTAGGACAGGGGCCTACTATGGCTACACCTTC.

The rearrangement joins TRBV11-2 to TRBJ2-7, with TRBD1 identical over 7 bases. V dropped 3 bases and J dropped 2; count of bases not matched to a gene: 4. Germline lookup yields CDR1 SGHAT and CDR2 FQNNGV. This CDR3 has 14 residues. The CDR3 region has the DNA TGTGCCAGCAGCTTCCAGACAGGGCCCTACGAGCAGTACTTC. Translating it yields CASSFQTGPYEQYF.